One TCR beta chain is described in this entry. Germline CDR1 SQVTM, CDR2 ANQGSEA. The ends lost 7 bases at V and 4 bases at J; junction bases unmatched: 10. CDR3 length equals 15 residues. These data belong to a study of tumor T cells in aggressive B-cell lymphoma. Assay used: immunoSEQ multiplex PCR; TCRdb lists only in-frame clones, some missing. The profile shows around 3,300 clones, around 86% of them singletons. The TCR originated in an adult with diffuse large B cell lymphoma. The chain carries TRBV29-1 and TRBJ1-1, with 12 bases fitting TRBD1. Sequenced sample: tumor tissue. The DNA for the CDR3 is TGCAGCGCCTCGGGACAGGGGGCCCCCAGCACTGAAGCTTTCTTT. It is translated as CSASGQGAPSTEAFF.